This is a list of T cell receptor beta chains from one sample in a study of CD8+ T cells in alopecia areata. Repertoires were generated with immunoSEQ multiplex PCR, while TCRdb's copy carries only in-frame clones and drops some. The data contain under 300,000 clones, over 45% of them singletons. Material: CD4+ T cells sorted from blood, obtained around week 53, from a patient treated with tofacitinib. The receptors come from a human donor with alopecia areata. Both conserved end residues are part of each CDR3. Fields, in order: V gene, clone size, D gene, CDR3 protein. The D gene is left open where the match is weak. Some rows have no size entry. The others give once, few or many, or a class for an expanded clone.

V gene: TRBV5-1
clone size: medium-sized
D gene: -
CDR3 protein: CASRSAGMDTDTQYF

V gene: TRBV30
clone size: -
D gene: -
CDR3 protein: CAWSMGPLGQGYTF

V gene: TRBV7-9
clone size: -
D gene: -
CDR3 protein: CASSRRGRRTGVGTQYF

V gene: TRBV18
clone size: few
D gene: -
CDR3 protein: CASSPFYGDGNSPLHF

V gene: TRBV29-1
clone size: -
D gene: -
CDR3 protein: CSVRLGVGQPQHF

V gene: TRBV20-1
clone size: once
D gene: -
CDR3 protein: CSVAGGYEQYF

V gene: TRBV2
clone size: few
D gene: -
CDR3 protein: CASSENGDQPQHF

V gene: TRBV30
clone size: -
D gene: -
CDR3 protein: CAWTLGGLTEAFF

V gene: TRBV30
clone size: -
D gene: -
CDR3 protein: CAWSGRNRDHGYTF

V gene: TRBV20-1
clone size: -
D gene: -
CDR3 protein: CSALQGETQYF

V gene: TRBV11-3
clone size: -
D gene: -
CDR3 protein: CASSLESGTEAFF

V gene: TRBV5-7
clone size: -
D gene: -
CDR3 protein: CASSLVRQTYEQYF

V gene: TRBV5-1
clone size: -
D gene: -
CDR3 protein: CASSPDGSNQPQHF

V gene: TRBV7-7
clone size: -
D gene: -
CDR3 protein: CASSLDGFSTDTQYF

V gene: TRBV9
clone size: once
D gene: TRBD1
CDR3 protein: CASSVGRQGTEAFF

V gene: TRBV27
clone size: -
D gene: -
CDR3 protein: CASRRTARNTEAFF

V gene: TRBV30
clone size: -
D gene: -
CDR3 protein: CAWSSGVYQPQHF

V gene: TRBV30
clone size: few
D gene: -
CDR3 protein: CAWSVRMAGPMVYEQYF

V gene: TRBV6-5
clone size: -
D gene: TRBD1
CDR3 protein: CASRRQGATEAFF

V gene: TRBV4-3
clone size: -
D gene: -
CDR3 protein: CASSQDPASGNTIYF

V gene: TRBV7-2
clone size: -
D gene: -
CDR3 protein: CASSFSGVAFF

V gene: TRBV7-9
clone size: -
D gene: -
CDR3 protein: CASSLGIGRGYGYTF

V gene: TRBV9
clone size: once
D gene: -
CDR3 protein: CASSVASGEAFF

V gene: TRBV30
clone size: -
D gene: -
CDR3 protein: CAWSSGAFNIQYF

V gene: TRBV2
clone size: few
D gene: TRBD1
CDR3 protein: CASNWDRDQPQHF

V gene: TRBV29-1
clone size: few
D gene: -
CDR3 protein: CSVDSGTETQYF

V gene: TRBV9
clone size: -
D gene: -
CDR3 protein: CASSQKGNTEAFF

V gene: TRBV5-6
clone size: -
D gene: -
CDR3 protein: CASSPTGGDQPQHF

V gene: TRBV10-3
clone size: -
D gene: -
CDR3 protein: CAISEGPPGELFF

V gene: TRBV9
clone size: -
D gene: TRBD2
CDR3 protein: CASSDTAGGYNEQFF

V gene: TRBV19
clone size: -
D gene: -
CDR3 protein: CASKEYNQPQHF

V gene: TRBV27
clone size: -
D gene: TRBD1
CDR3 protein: CASSSGQSNSPLHF

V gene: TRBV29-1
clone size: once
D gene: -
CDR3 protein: CSVDEQGGYGYTF

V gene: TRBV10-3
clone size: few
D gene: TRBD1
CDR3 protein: CAISEQIVQGVSLHF

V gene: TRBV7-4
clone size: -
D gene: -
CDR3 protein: CASSLGGSPLHF

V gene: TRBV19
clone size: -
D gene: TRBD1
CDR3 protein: CASSRDRNTEAFF

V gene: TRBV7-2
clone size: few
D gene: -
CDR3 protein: CASSLTASYEQYF

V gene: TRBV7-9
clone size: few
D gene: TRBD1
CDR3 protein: CASSNRDRGTYEQYF

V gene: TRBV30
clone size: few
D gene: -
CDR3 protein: CAWSVGGDQPQHF

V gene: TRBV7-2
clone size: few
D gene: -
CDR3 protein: CASSPRSGAGAPSYNEQFF

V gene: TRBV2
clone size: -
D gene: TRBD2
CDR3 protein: CATSLAGRTGELFF

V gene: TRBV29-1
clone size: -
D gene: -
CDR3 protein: CSVGAQYRETQYF

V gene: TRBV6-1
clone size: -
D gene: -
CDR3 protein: CASSENGPGEQYF

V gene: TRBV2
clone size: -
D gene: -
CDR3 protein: CAQGGGQETQYF

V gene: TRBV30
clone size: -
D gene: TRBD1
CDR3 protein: CAWRVRDRGSGYTF

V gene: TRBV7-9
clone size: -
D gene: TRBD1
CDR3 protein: CASSAAGGQPQHF

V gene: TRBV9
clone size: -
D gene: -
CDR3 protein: CASSPRGATDTQYF

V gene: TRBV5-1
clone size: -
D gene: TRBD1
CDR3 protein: CASGGTGRSDTQYF

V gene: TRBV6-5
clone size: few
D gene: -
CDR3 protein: CASRSQARGNQPQHF

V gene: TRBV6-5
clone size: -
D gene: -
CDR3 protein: CASSSGYSNQPQHF

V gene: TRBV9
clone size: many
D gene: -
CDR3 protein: CASSFTGFSNQPQHF

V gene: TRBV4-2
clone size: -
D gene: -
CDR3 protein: CASTNKRQGLQYF

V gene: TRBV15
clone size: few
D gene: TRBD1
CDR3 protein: CATSRQGAYGYTF

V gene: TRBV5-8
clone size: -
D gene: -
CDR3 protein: CASSLLSGYGYTF

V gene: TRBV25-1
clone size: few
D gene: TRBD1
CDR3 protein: CARAPGQGGGANVLTF

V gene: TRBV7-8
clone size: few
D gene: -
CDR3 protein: CASSEGGLETQYF

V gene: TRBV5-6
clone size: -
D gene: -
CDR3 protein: CASSLPPGHSPLSYEQYF

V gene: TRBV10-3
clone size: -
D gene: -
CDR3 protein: CATGGGETQYF

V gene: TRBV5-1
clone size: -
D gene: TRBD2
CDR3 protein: CASSSGLAGGLETQYF

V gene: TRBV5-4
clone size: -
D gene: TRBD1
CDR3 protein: CASSRPGTGGGGETQYF